This T cell receptor (beta chain) was retrieved from a study of T cell responses to AZD1222 COVID-19 vaccine. For the study at large: Pooling of second doses given at about 4 or about 12 weeks was done. Findings of the study overall: A rise in Spike-specific TCR breadth and depth followed two AZD1222 doses. In a largely white British group with more females than males, clonal diversity was possibly underestimated. Distributed over spike, vaccine-associated CD4 TCRs predominated at 160-218 and 743-854.

On this clone: The antigen is undetermined.

This CDR3 has 12 amino acids. Trimming took off 3 bases at V and 8 bases at J, with 8 bases between the two ends. CDR1 is SGHRS and CDR2 is YFSETQ in the germline V gene. Measured with immunoSEQ multiplex PCR; TCRdb has only the in-frame clones, and not every one. Of tens of thousands of clones in the sample, roughly nine tenths are singletons; the top ten hold 4.2%. The sequence derives from an adult in good health. The source material was peripheral blood, sampled on day 0 of AZD1222 vaccination. The J gene is TRBJ1-4, the V gene TRBV5-1, with unresolved D. The CDR3 region has the DNA TGCGCCAGCAGCTCGGACCCCGAAAAACTGTTTTTT. Amino acids: CASSSDPEKLFF.